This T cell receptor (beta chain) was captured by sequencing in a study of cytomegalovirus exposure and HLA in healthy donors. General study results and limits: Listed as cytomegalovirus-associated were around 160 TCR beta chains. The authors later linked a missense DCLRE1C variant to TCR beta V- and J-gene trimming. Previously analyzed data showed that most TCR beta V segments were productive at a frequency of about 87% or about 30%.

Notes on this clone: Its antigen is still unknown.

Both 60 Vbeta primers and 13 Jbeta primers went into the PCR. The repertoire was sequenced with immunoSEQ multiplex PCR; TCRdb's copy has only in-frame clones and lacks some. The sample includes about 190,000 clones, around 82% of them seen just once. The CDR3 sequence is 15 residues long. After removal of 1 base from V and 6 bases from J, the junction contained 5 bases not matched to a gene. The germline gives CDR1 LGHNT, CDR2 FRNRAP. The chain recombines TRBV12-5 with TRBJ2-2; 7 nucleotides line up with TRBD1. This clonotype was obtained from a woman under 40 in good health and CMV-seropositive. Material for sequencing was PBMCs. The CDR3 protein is CASGLAAGGPGELFF. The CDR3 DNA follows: TGTGCTAGTGGTTTGGCAGCAGGGGGTCCCGGGGAGCTGTTTTTT.